This is a list of T cell receptor beta chains from one sample in a study of memory CD4+ T cells and cytomegalovirus serostatus. The data were produced by immunoSEQ multiplex PCR, yet TCRdb's version contains in-frame clones alone and is incomplete. This table has tens of thousands of clones, about three quarters appearing once. Specimen: memory CD4+ T cells from blood. The receptors come from an adult in good health and CMV-seropositive. CDR3s include the opening cysteine and the closing phenylalanine or tryptophan. Each record gives: clone size, V gene, D gene, J gene, CDR3 protein, CDR3 DNA. D genes are given only for firm matches. Clone size is shown for a subset of rows, as once, few, many or a class of expanded clone.

>-|TRBV5-1|-|TRBJ1-5
CASSLEGTSNQPQHF
TGCGCCAGCAGCTTGGAGGGGACTAGCAATCAGCCCCAGCATTTT
>-|TRBV30|TRBD1|TRBJ2-7
CAWAPQGARYEQYF
TGTGCCTGGGCGCCTCAGGGGGCACGCTACGAGCAGTACTTC
>-|TRBV12-5|-|TRBJ2-2
CASSDGIGELFF
TGTGCTAGTTCGGATGGGATCGGGGAGCTGTTTTTT
>-|TRBV28|TRBD2|TRBJ2-1
CASTIRLAGLYNEQFF
TGTGCCAGCACTATAAGACTAGCGGGGCTCTACAATGAGCAGTTCTTC
>-|TRBV6-1|-|TRBJ1-2
CASSERDYGYTF
TGTGCCAGCAGTGAGAGGGACTATGGCTACACCTTC
>-|TRBV5-4|-|TRBJ1-4
CASSLEGTNEKLFF
TGTGCCAGCAGCTTGGAGGGAACTAATGAAAAACTGTTTTTT
>-|TRBV6-5|-|TRBJ2-7
CASRSGVGEQYF
TGTGCCAGCAGGTCCGGGGTGGGCGAGCAGTACTTC
>once|TRBV18|-|TRBJ2-7
CASSPKIGFEQYF
TGTGCCAGCTCACCGAAGATCGGGTTCGAGCAGTACTTC
>-|TRBV5-1|TRBD1|TRBJ1-3
CASSSSTGTGNTIYF
TGCGCCAGCAGCTCCTCGACAGGGACTGGAAACACCATATATTTT
>-|TRBV7-9|-|TRBJ2-3
CASSLGFLTDTQYF
TGTGCCAGCAGCTTAGGCTTTTTGACAGATACGCAGTATTTT